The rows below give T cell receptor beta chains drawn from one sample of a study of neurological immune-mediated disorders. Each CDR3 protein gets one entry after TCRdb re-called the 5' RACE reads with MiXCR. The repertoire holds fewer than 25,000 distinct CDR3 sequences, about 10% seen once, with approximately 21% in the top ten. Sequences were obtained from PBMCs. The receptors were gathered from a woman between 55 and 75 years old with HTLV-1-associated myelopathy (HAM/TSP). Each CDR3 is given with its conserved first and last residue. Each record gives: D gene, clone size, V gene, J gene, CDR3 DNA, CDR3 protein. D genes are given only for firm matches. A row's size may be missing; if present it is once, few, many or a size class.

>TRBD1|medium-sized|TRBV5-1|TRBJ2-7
TGCGCCAGCAGCTTGGCCCCCGATTGGGACAGGGGAGGAATAAGCGGCTCCTACGAGCAGTACTTC
CASSLAPDWDRGGISGSYEQYF
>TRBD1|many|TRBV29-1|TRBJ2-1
TGCAGCGTTTATACAGGGGGCTCCTACAATGAGCAGTTCTTC
CSVYTGGSYNEQFF
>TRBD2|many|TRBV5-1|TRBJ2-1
TGCGCCAGCAGCTCGCCCCTAGCGGGGAACTACAATGAGCAGTTCTTC
CASSSPLAGNYNEQFF
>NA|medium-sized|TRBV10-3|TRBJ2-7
TGTGCCATCAGTGAGTCGAGGGAATACTACGAGCAGTACTTC
CAISESREYYEQYF
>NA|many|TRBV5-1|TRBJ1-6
TGCGCCAGCAGCTTGGTTGGCGGATCGAATTCACCCCTCCACTTT
CASSLVGGSNSPLHF
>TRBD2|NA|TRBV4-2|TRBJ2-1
TGTGCCAGCAGCCAAGATAGCGGGGCGGCCAATGAGCAGTTCTTC
CASSQDSGAANEQFF
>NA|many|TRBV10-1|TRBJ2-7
TGCGCCAGGACCTACGAGCAGTACTTC
CARTYEQYF
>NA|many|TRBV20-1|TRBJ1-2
TGCAGTGCTAGAGTGCGTCGTCGACAGGATGGCTACACCTTC
CSARVRRRQDGYTF
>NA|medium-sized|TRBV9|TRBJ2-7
TGTGCCAGCAGCGTAGGGATCTACTCCTACGAGCAGTACTTC
CASSVGIYSYEQYF
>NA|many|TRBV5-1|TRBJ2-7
TGCGCCAGCAAAGACCCCCAGGGCTCCTACGAGCAGTACTTC
CASKDPQGSYEQYF
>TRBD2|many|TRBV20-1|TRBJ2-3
TGCAGTGCTACTGCGGGGGGTAAAGATACGCAGTATTTT
CSATAGGKDTQYF
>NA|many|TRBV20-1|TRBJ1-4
TGCAGTGCTAGACCCCGGGCCTCCCAGCCTGGCGAAAAACTGTTTTTT
CSARPRASQPGEKLFF
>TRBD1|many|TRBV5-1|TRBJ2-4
TGCGCCAGCAGCTCGGGGCTCGCAGGGGGCGTCAAAAACATTCAGTACTTC
CASSSGLAGGVKNIQYF
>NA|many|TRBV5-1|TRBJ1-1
TGCGCCAGCAGCCCATTCTCGGGAGGCATGAACACTGAAGCTTTCTTT
CASSPFSGGMNTEAFF
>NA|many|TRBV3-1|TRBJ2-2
TGTGCCAGCAGCCCCGGACTAACCATTGTGAAGACCGGGGAGCTGTTTTTT
CASSPGLTIVKTGELFF
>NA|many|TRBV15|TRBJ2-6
TGTGCCACCAGCAGAGATCGAGGCTCTGGGGCCAACGTCCTGACTTTC
CATSRDRGSGANVLTF
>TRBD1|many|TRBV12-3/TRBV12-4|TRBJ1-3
TGTGCCAGCACAAACTACAGGGGCCTCGATTTCTCTGGAAACACCATATATTTT
CASTNYRGLDFSGNTIYF
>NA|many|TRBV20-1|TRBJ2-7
TGCAGTGCTAGTATCCGCCCACCCCACGAGCAGTACTTC
CSASIRPPHEQYF
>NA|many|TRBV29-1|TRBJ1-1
TGCAGCGTTGCGGTACGGGCATCGAACACTGAAGCTTTCTTT
CSVAVRASNTEAFF
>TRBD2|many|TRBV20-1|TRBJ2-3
TGCAGTGCTACTCCCGGACTAGCGGGGGGTGCCTTCACAGATACGCAGTATTTT
CSATPGLAGGAFTDTQYF
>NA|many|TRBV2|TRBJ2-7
TGTGCCAGCAAGGAAAACAACTACGAGCAGTACTTC
CASKENNYEQYF
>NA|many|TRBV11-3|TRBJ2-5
TGTGCCAGCAGCCCAGGAAAGGGGCCAATTGAGACCCAGTACTTC
CASSPGKGPIETQYF
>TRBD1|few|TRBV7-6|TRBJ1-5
TGTGCCAGCAGCTTAGACCCCCCGGGACAGCGCAATCAGCCCCAGCATTTT
CASSLDPPGQRNQPQHF
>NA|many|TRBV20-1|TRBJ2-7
TGCAGTGCTTCCGGGACTTCCGATTGGGAGCAGTACTTC
CSASGTSDWEQYF
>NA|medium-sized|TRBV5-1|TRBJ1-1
TGCGCCAGCAGCTTGGACGGGGTGAACACTGAAGCTTTCTTT
CASSLDGVNTEAFF
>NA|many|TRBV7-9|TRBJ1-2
TGTGCCAGCAGCCTCGGGCGGCCAGGAATCGGTGGCTACACCTTC
CASSLGRPGIGGYTF
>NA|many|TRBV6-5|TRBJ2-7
TGTGTCAGCAGCCTCTCTATCCGGTCCTACGAGCAGTACTTC
CVSSLSIRSYEQYF